What follows are 5 T cell receptor beta chains derived from one specimen sequenced in a study of OX40 agonist ivuxolimab in advanced cancers. Sequencing was performed with immunoSEQ multiplex PCR; in TCRdb, only in-frame clones are kept and a portion is missing. This sample carries some 61,000 clones, 75% to 90% of them seen once, and the ten largest clones take around 4.8%. Sequencing used CD4+ or CD8+ T cells sorted from blood, obtained in a trial of the OX40 agonist ivuxolimab. The receptors come from an adult with an advanced solid tumor such as melanoma, head and neck, liver or kidney cancer.

The J gene is TRBJ2-5, the V gene TRBV11-2; unclear D gene. Germline values: CDR1 SGHAT, CDR2 FQNNGV. V dropped 1 base and J dropped 4 bases, with 13 bases sitting between them. The CDR3 has 15 amino acids. CDR3 sequence (DNA): TGTGCCAGCAGCTTAGGTGGCCCCTCCTCAGAGACCCAGTACTTC. Its translation is CASSLGGPSSETQYF.

This clone has just one count. The CDR3 DNA sequence: TGTGCCAGCAGTTTATCACTGGATGAGCAGTTCTTC. This codes for CASSLSLDEQFF. The chain joins TRBV28 to TRBJ2-1; D uncertain. Trimming took off 1 base at V and 8 bases at J, with 6 bases between the two ends. CDR1 is MDHEN, CDR2 SYDVKM, per germline. The CDR3 runs to 12 residues.

This clone qualifies as medium-sized. This sequence joins TRBV7-9 and TRBJ1-6, with TRBD1 as a possible D gene (5 bases). This CDR3 contains 16 residues. Germline V gene sequence: CDR1 SEHNR, CDR2 FQNEAQ (reference sequence). The germline V and J ends were trimmed by 1 base and 4 bases, with 11 bases remaining between them. The CDR3 nucleotides are TGTGCCAGCAGCTTAGAGCCAGGGAAATATAATTCACCCCTCCACTTT. Amino acids: CASSLEPGKYNSPLHF. The entire variable domain, with the rest obtained from reference TRBV7-9 and TRBJ1-6, is as follows: DTGVSQNPRHKITKRGQNVTFRCDPISEHNRLYWYRQTLGQGPEFLTYFQNEAQLEKSRLLSDRFSAERPKGSFSTLEIQRTEQGDSAMYLCASSLEPGKYNSPLHFGNGTRLTVT.

The genes are TRBV19 and TRBJ1-2; maybe TRBD1 (5 bases). The CDR3 runs to 14 residues. Germline assignment: CDR1 LNHDA and CDR2 SQIVND (reference sequence). V dropped 8 bases and J dropped 2 bases, with 15 bases sitting between them. Here the CDR3 reads CASSAGRQNYGYTF. The DNA for the CDR3 is TGTGCCAGTTCCGCGGGACGGCAAAACTATGGCTACACCTTC. The full variable domain, completed using reference TRBV19 and TRBJ1-2, is DGGITQSPKYLFRKEGQNVTLSCEQNLNHDAMYWYRQDPGQGLRLIYYSQIVNDFQKGDIAEGYSVSREKKESFPLTVTSAQKNPTAFYLCASSAGRQNYGYTFGSGTRLTVV.

The V call is TRBV10-3, the J call TRBJ2-4, with D possibly being TRBD1 (6 bases). The germline CDR1 and CDR2 sequences are ENHRY and SYGVKD. The CDR3 sequence is 14 residues long. The V end was cut by 5 bases, the J end by 7 bases, with 15 bases between. CDR3 in amino acids: CAISPQGEGNIQYF. CDR3 DNA sequence: TGTGCCATCAGTCCACAGGGCGAGGGCAACATTCAGTACTTC.